The source of this T cell receptor (beta chain) is a study of OX40 agonist ivuxolimab in advanced cancers. Notes on the research overall: The costimulatory receptor OX40 (CD134) was targeted by ivuxolimab, a fully human IgG2 agonistic monoclonal antibody. The paper describes the monotherapy dose-escalation part (N ≈ 52 patients) of the phase I trial of ivuxolimab. The purpose of peripheral TCRbeta sequencing was to test whether ivuxolimab changed TCR sequence diversity and led to clonal T-cell expansion. Of the approximately 53 patients in dose escalation, some 19 had hepatocellular carcinoma, some 15 had melanoma, 9 had renal cell carcinoma and 9 had head and neck cancer. Patients were allowed to have had prior anti-PD-1, anti-PD-L1 or anti-CTLA-4 therapy, and approximately 40% of the dose-escalation patients had previously received checkpoint inhibitors. In the dose-escalation cohort, 82.7% of patients were male, and the mean age was roughly 60 years, with a range of about 23 to 90. Intravenous ivuxolimab was administered to patients every 2 weeks at six dose levels: 0.01, 0.1, 0.3, 1.5, 3 and 10 mg/kg. Partial responses occurred in three dose-escalation patients: two with cutaneous melanoma and one with hepatocellular carcinoma. Points the paper makes about the study in general: At doses of 0.1 to 3.0 mg/kg, clonal expansion of both CD4+ and CD8+ blood T cells was observed from baseline to week 6. In partial responders in the 0.1-3.0 mg/kg groups, normalized peripheral clonal expansion was found to be among the lowest, especially among CD8+ T cells. On average, CD8+ T cells showed more expanded clones than CD4+ T cells after ivuxolimab. Low levels of normalized T-cell clonal expansion were also seen in some nonresponding patients. The antigen specificity of the clonally expanded peripheral T cells was not determined.

Per the germline V gene, MDHEN is the CDR1 and SYDVKM is the CDR2. CDR3 length: 13 amino acids, cysteine to phenylalanine. Only the CDR3 DNA stays, 39 bases, in frame from base 1. V is clipped by 7 bases and J by 5 bases, and the sequence between their germline boundaries is 14 bases long. For sequencing of the TCRbeta CDR3 region, genomic DNA was extracted from the sorted cells. TCRbeta CDR3 regions were sequenced using the immunoSEQ Assay. Not all clones reach the TCRdb copy of this immuneACCESS table, which keeps in-frame sequences only. Checked studies attribute under half of the gap to unresolved V genes and leave the rest unexplained. In all, the sample holds approximately 40,000 clones, and 85% to 90% of those were seen once. Together, the top ten hold about 5.5% of the sample. Patients with autoimmune disease history or receiving systemic immunosuppression were excluded from the trial. Peripheral blood for TCR sequencing was drawn from every dose cohort at baseline, at cycle 4 day 1 and at cycle 7 day 1. Samples came from an open-label, multicenter, first-in-human phase I dose-escalation trial of ivuxolimab. The trial enrolled adults with locally advanced or metastatic head and neck squamous cell, hepatocellular, melanoma or renal cell carcinoma. CD4+ and CD8+ T cells were sorted separately from peripheral blood before TCR sequencing.

Of note for this clone: Its antigen target is currently unknown. No qualities accompany the bases; no much larger clone lies one base away.

In this chain, TRBV28 is recombined with TRBJ1-1; the D gene cannot be named for sure. The source material was CD4+ or CD8+ T cells sorted from blood, sampled in a trial of the OX40 agonist ivuxolimab. This clonotype was sampled from an adult with an advanced solid tumor such as melanoma, head and neck, liver or kidney cancer. The encoded CDR3 is CASTNSPGTEAFF. In nucleotides, the sequence is TGTGCCAGCACGAATAGCCCTGGGACTGAAGCTTTCTTT.